A selection of T cell receptor beta chains follows, all from one sample in a study of Tregs in tolerant kidney transplant recipients. Data came from immunoSEQ multiplex PCR; TCRdb stores just in-frame clones and leaves some out. The sample holds about 73,000 clones; approximately 98% are singletons and the top ten take about 0.5%. The specimen comprised CD4+ T cells from blood, sampled before the transplant. These receptor sequences come from a human donor who received a combined kidney and bone marrow transplant. Each CDR3 is given with its conserved first and last residue. A D gene is named only where the DNA matches it firmly. Rows may omit the clone size; those that give it use once, few, many or a size class.

cdr3_aa,cdr3_nt,clone_size,d_call,v_call,j_call
CASSLWTGEGIEQYF,TGTGCCAGCAGCTTGTGGACCGGGGAAGGGATCGAGCAGTACTTC,.,.,TRBV5-5,TRBJ2-7
CASSLRDWSSGNTIYF,TGCGCCAGCAGCCTCAGGGACTGGAGCTCTGGAAACACCATATATTTT,.,.,TRBV5-1,TRBJ1-3
CASSLRPRTGSKGDYGYTF,TGTGCCAGCAGCTTACGGCCCCGGACAGGGTCAAAGGGAGACTATGGCTACACCTTC,.,TRBD1,TRBV7-9,TRBJ1-2
CATSREGRGSEAFF,TGTGCCACCAGCAGAGAGGGCCGTGGCTCTGAAGCTTTCTTT,.,.,TRBV15,TRBJ1-1
CSVELAGGPISYNEQFF,TGCAGCGTTGAACTAGCGGGAGGGCCTATTTCCTACAATGAGCAGTTCTTC,.,TRBD2,TRBV29-1,TRBJ2-1
CASSLGSVSGANVLTF,TGTGCCAGCAGCTTAGGCAGTGTCTCTGGGGCCAACGTCCTGACTTTC,.,.,TRBV7-6,TRBJ2-6
CASSYGQYYGYTF,TGTGCCAGCAGCTACGGACAGTACTATGGCTACACCTTC,.,.,TRBV7-9,TRBJ1-2
CASTRRWGQGTDTQYF,TGCGCCAGCACCCGGCGGTGGGGACAGGGGACAGATACGCAGTATTTT,.,TRBD1,TRBV5-1,TRBJ2-3
CATSREPSGGDTDTQYF,TGTGCCACCAGCAGAGAACCTAGCGGGGGGGACACAGATACGCAGTATTTT,once,TRBD2,TRBV15,TRBJ2-3
CASSGRQGVDNEQFF,TGTGCCAGCAGTGGTAGGCAGGGTGTGGACAATGAGCAGTTCTTC,.,.,TRBV6-4,TRBJ2-1